This T cell receptor beta chain comes out of a study of blood T cell repertoires in COVID-19. Germline CDR1 is ENHRY and CDR2 is SYGVKD. The V end lost 4 bases, the J end lost 6 bases, and 13 bases lay between the germline ends. The CDR3 consists of 14 residues. Sequencing was performed with immunoSEQ multiplex PCR; in TCRdb, only in-frame clones are kept and a portion is missing. The sample lists a few hundred thousand clones, around four fifths occurring once. This receptor was taken from a man aged 55 to 70 who had recovered from COVID-19. The chain joins TRBV10-3 to TRBJ2-1; a possible D gene is TRBD1 (5 bases). The sample taken for sequencing was peripheral blood. The DNA for the CDR3 is TGTGCCATCAGTGTCCGACAGTTAATCAATGAGCAGTTCTTC. It specifies CAISVRQLINEQFF.